This T cell receptor (beta chain) was profiled in a study of blood T cells in healthy people across ages. A sample-barcoded 5' primer and a J-beta primer mix were used in a second PCR of about 7 to 12 cycles. TCRdb re-derived calls from the 5' RACE reads in MiXCR, one entry per CDR3 protein. In the table there are around 870,000 distinct CDR3 sequences, 29% of which are singletons. In germline, CDR1 is SGHDT, CDR2 YYEEEE. The ends were cut back, 3 bases at V and 3 bases at J, with 15 bases in the middle. The CDR3 has 15 amino acids. Sequencing was performed on blood. The genes are TRBV5-6 and TRBJ2-5; perhaps TRBD2 as D (6 bases). The TCR was taken from a woman older than 75 in good health. The CDR3 loop is CASSSTRDSKETQYF. For the CDR3, the DNA is TGTGCCAGCAGCTCGACCCGGGACTCGAAAGAGACCCAGTACTTC.